These 25 T cell receptor beta chains share one sample of origin, sequenced in a study of T cells after yellow fever vaccination. MiXCR was run by TCRdb on the 5' RACE reads, yielding one entry per CDR3 protein. The table records fewer than 650,000 distinct CDR3 sequences, around a fifth of them present only once. This specimen consisted of PBMCs, obtained roughly 20 days after the first yellow fever vaccination. The receptors here all came from a man between 18 and 29 years old who received the YFV17D yellow fever vaccine.

This clonotype was detected only a few times. The gene calls are TRBV9 and TRBJ2-7; TRBD1 agrees at 8 bases. Germline V lookup: CDR1 SGDLS, CDR2 YYNGEE. V lost 1 base, J lost 0 bases, and 6 bases stayed unmatched. There are 16 residues in the CDR3. Written as DNA, the CDR3 is TGTGCCAGCAGCGTACTAACCACAGGGGGCTCCTACGAGCAGTACGTC. Protein sequence: CASSVLTTGGSYEQYV.

V and J are TRBV5-1 and TRBJ1-2; D might be TRBD1 (5 bases). The CDR3 consists of 14 residues. Germline CDR1 and CDR2: SGHRS and YFSETQ. The ends were cut back, 6 bases at V and 0 bases at J, with 12 bases in the middle. CDR3 bases: TGCGCCAGCACCGGGACCGAGACTAACTATGGCTACACCTTC. It yields the protein CASTGTETNYGYTF.

The V gene is TRBV6-5, the J gene TRBJ2-3; D unresolved. The V gene's germline CDR1 is MNHEY and CDR2 SVGAGI. The CDR3 is 14 amino acids. Trimming cost V 0 bases and J 0 bases, with 4 bases left between them. CDR3 amino acids: CASSYSQSTDTQYF. The CDR3 bases are TGTGCCAGCAGTTACTCCCAGAGCACAGATACGCAGTATTTT.

This clonotype occurred a few times. The chain recombines TRBV29-1 with TRBJ2-5; D may match TRBD1 or TRBD2 (5 bases each). CDR3 length: 16 amino acids. The V end lost 2 bases, the J end lost 1 base, and 17 bases lay between the germline ends. Germline values: CDR1 SQVTM, CDR2 ANQGSEA. This CDR3 is CSVEWAGRISQETQYF. CDR3 in DNA: TGCAGCGTTGAATGGGCAGGGAGAATAAGCCAAGAGACCCAGTACTTC.

This clonotype was seen more than once but under ten times. The chain links TRBV5-8 to TRBJ2-3; 7 bases agree with TRBD1. Germline values: CDR1 SGHTS, CDR2 YDEGEE. V lost 4 bases, J lost 6 bases, and 8 bases stayed unmatched. The CDR3 extends over 14 amino acids. Written as DNA, the CDR3 is TGTGCCAGCAGCCACGGACAGGAGGCCGATACGCAGTATTTT. Residues: CASSHGQEADTQYF.

At least ten counts were recorded for this clonotype. The chain recombines TRBV4-1 with TRBJ2-7, with D uncertain. The CDR3 has 13 residues. The germline gives CDR1 MGHRA, CDR2 YSYEKL. Trimming stripped 0 bases from V and 3 bases from J, with 6 bases between. The CDR3 region is CASSQEPYYEQYF. The CDR3 DNA reads as TGCGCCAGCAGCCAAGAACCGTACTACGAGCAGTACTTC.

This clonotype was detected a few times. The rearrangement joins TRBV4-2 to TRBJ2-1; unclear D gene. Trimming shortened V by 0 bases and J by 8 bases, and 14 bases separated the two germline ends. The CDR3 runs to 15 residues. Germline CDR1 LGHNA, CDR2 YNFKEQ. In DNA, the CDR3 is TGTGCCAGCAGCCAAGATGACCAGCCTGTCGATGAGCAGTTCTTC. It specifies CASSQDDQPVDEQFF.

This clonotype was counted between two and nine times. The chain combines TRBV5-1 with TRBJ1-2; the match to TRBD1 covers 8 bases. The ends lost 3 bases at V and 3 bases at J; junction bases unmatched: 4. Germline V lookup: CDR1 SGHRS, CDR2 YFSETQ. The CDR3 consists of 14 residues. The chain's CDR3 is CASSYDRGDYGYTF. CDR3 nucleotide sequence: TGCGCCAGCAGCTATGACAGGGGTGACTATGGCTACACCTTC.

This clonotype was detected a few times. This chain joins TRBV3-1 and TRBJ2-5, with no clear D. The V end lost 1 base, the J end lost 4 bases, and 4 bases lay between the germline ends. Germline loops: CDR1 LGHDT, CDR2 YNNKEL (reference sequence). The CDR3 length is 12 residues. The CDR3 DNA follows: TGTGCCAGCAGCCAAGCGAGAGAGACCCAGTACTTC. Translation gives CASSQARETQYF.

CDR3 nucleotide sequence: TGCGCCAGCAGTGACTTAGACACAGATACGCAGTATTTT. As protein: CASSDLDTDTQYF. This chain links TRBV10-2 with TRBJ2-3; D unresolved. This CDR3 contains 13 residues. Per the germline V gene, CDR1 is WSHSY and CDR2 is SAAADI. V was clipped by 3 bases and J by 2 bases, with 6 bases between them.

Only a few counts were recorded for this clonotype. The chain is built from TRBV7-9 and TRBJ2-5; the match to TRBD1 covers 10 bases. Germline CDR1 is SEHNR and CDR2 is FQNEAQ (reference sequence). This CDR3 has 14 amino acids. The J segment lost 5 bases and the V segment lost 8 bases, leaving 8 bases of the junction unmatched. CDR3 sequence (DNA): TGTGCCAGCTCACTGACAGGGGGCAGGGAGACCCAGTACTTC. Its protein is CASSLTGGRETQYF.

This clonotype turned up a few times. The V gene is TRBV29-1, the J gene TRBJ2-3; the match to TRBD2 covers 7 bases. The CDR3 totals 13 residues. V was clipped by 6 bases and J by 0 bases; unmatched bases: 3. CDR1 and CDR2 (germline): SQVTM, ANQGSEA. The CDR3 DNA reads as TGCAGCGTCGGACTAGGCAGCACAGATACGCAGTATTTT. Translation: CSVGLGSTDTQYF.

This clonotype was observed a handful of times. J is TRBJ2-7 and V is TRBV7-6; 7 nucleotides align to TRBD1. V was pared by 2 bases and J by 6 bases, with 7 bases of the junction left unmatched. There are 14 residues in the CDR3. The germline V gene encodes CDR1 SGHVS and CDR2 FNYEAQ. The CDR3: CASSLRAGGREQYV. CDR3 DNA sequence: TGTGCCAGCAGCTTACGGGCAGGGGGTCGCGAGCAGTACGTC.

V gene TRBV4-3 combines with J gene TRBJ2-5; D may correspond to TRBD1 or TRBD2 (6 bases each). Germline CDR1 and CDR2: LGHNA and YSLEER. This CDR3 has 13 amino acids. V gave up 2 bases and J gave up 9 bases, with 13 bases separating them. In nucleotides, the CDR3 is TGCGCCAGCAGCCAATATGAGGGGGGTGCCCAGTACTTC. Protein: CASSQYEGGAQYF.

The CDR3: CASSIGGWGTGELFF. The CDR3, as DNA: TGTGCCAGTAGTATAGGGGGATGGGGCACCGGGGAGCTGTTTTTT. The chain employs TRBV19 and TRBJ2-2, with D uncertain. This CDR3 region has 15 residues. The germline V and J ends were trimmed by 1 base and 4 bases, with 10 bases remaining between them. Germline assignment: CDR1 LNHDA and CDR2 SQIVND (reference sequence).

In this sample, this clonotype turned up a few times. The chain recombines TRBV12-3 or TRBV12-4 with TRBJ2-2; D might be TRBD1 (6 bases). The CDR3 is 15 amino acids. Deletions cut 7 bases from V and 6 bases from J, with 18 bases between. In nucleotides, the CDR3 is TGTGCCAGCAAGCGGTCGGGACAAAGTTCCGGGGAGCTGTTTTTT. The encoded protein is CASKRSGQSSGELFF.

The V gene is TRBV20-1, the J gene TRBJ1-5; TRBD1 might be the D (6 bases). Germline CDR1 reads DFQATT; CDR2 reads SNEGSKA (reference sequence). Trimming removed 3 bases from V and 1 base from J, with 16 bases in between. The CDR3 loop spans 16 amino acids. The CDR3 DNA sequence: TGCAGTGCTAGCGACGAACAGGGACGGAGCAATCAGCCCCAGCATTTT. Protein sequence: CSASDEQGRSNQPQHF.

This clonotype appeared many times. The rearrangement uses TRBV5-6 and TRBJ1-4; 9 nucleotides line up with TRBD1. CDR3 size: 15 residues. Per the germline V gene, CDR1 is SGHDT and CDR2 is YYEEEE. The ends lost 3 bases at V and 7 bases at J; junction bases unmatched: 7. CDR3 sequence reads: CASSSPGTGSEKLFF. CDR3 nucleotides: TGTGCCAGCAGCTCACCCGGGACAGGGTCTGAAAAACTGTTTTTT. The variable domain in full, with the rest retrieved from reference TRBV5-6 and TRBJ1-4, is DAGVTQSPTHLIKTRGQQVTLRCSPKSGHDTVSWYQQALGQGPQFIFQYYEEEERQRGNFPDRFSGHQFPNYSSELNVNALLLGDSALYLCASSSPGTGSEKLFFGSGTQLSVL.

This clonotype was detected only a few times. CDR3 coding DNA: TGTGCCAGCAAGGGGGCCCTACAGGGGGCCGTTTACGAGCAGTACGTC. It codes for CASKGALQGAVYEQYV. The V call is TRBV25-1, the J call TRBJ2-7; 9 bases agree with TRBD1. Trimming at V came to 7 bases and at J to 4 bases, leaving 14 bases not matched to a gene. The germline V gene has CDR1 MGHDK and CDR2 SYGVNS. The CDR3 is 16 residues long.

This clonotype was observed a handful of times. This sequence joins TRBV14 and TRBJ2-2; 9 nucleotides align to TRBD2. Trimming removed 5 bases from V and 5 bases from J; junction bases left unmatched: 6. This CDR3 region has 15 residues. The V gene's germline CDR1 is SGHDN and CDR2 FVKESK. As DNA, the CDR3 is TGTGCCAGCAGCTGGGGACTAGCCGAGACCGGGGAGCTGTTTTTT. Translation gives CASSWGLAETGELFF. The full variable domain, with the rest looked up from reference TRBV14 and TRBJ2-2, is EAGVTQFPSHSVIEKGQTVTLRCDPISGHDNLYWYRRVMGKEIKFLLHFVKESKQDESGMPNNRFLAERTGGTYSTLKVQPAELEDSGVYFCASSWGLAETGELFFGEGSRLTVL.

The chain uses TRBV9 and TRBJ1-5, with 9 bases fitting TRBD1. The germline V gene has CDR1 SGDLS and CDR2 YYNGEE. Trimming took 0 bases from V and 4 from J; bases not matched to a gene: 5. The CDR3 runs to 16 residues. The CDR3 DNA sequence: TGTGCCAGCAGCGTAGGGGGACAGGGTGGAAATCAGCCCCAGCATTTT. Translation gives CASSVGGQGGNQPQHF.

This clonotype has just a few counts. The rearrangement links TRBV2 to TRBJ1-1; a weak D match, TRBD1 (6 bases). This CDR3 has 13 amino acids. The V gene's germline CDR1 is SNHLY and CDR2 FYNNEI. Between the trimmed V and J ends, which lost 3 bases and 8 bases, there was a span of 13 bases. The CDR3: CASSEGHSTEAFF. The CDR3 DNA is TGTGCCAGCAGTGAGGGACATTCGACCGAAGCTTTCTTT.

The V gene is TRBV12-3 or TRBV12-4, the J gene TRBJ2-7; D possibly corresponds to TRBD1 (6 bases). The CDR3 contains 15 residues. With 6 bases removed from V and 7 bases from J, the gap between germline ends came to 22 bases. The CDR3 nucleotides are TGTGCCAGCAGCGCTCCGGACCGAACAGGGATTGAGCAGTACTTC. Protein product: CASSAPDRTGIEQYF.

This clonotype was recorded a few times. CDR3: CASSQAGFGTEAFF. CDR3 in DNA: TGTGCCAGCAGCCAAGCGGGGTTTGGCACTGAAGCTTTCTTT. This sequence joins TRBV3-1 and TRBJ1-1; D is uncertain. V gave up 1 base and J gave up 4 bases, with 10 bases separating them. This CDR3 has 14 residues. CDR1 and CDR2 from the germline V gene are LGHDT and YNNKEL (reference sequence).

This clonotype was observed a few times. This sequence joins TRBV7-9 and TRBJ1-1; D is perhaps TRBD1 (6 bases). Trimming stripped 10 bases from V and 3 bases from J, with 21 bases between. CDR3 length equals 15 residues. CDR1 SEHNR and CDR2 FQNEAQ come from the germline V gene (reference sequence). As DNA, the CDR3 is TGTGCCACGGGTTGGGGGGCGAGAGTGGACACTGAAGCTTTCTTT. Its translation: CATGWGARVDTEAFF. Looking up the rest from reference TRBV7-9 and TRBJ1-1 gives the full variable domain: DTGVSQNPRHKITKRGQNVTFRCDPISEHNRLYWYRQTLGQGPEFLTYFQNEAQLEKSRLLSDRFSAERPKGSFSTLEIQRTEQGDSAMYLCATGWGARVDTEAFFGQGTRLTVV.